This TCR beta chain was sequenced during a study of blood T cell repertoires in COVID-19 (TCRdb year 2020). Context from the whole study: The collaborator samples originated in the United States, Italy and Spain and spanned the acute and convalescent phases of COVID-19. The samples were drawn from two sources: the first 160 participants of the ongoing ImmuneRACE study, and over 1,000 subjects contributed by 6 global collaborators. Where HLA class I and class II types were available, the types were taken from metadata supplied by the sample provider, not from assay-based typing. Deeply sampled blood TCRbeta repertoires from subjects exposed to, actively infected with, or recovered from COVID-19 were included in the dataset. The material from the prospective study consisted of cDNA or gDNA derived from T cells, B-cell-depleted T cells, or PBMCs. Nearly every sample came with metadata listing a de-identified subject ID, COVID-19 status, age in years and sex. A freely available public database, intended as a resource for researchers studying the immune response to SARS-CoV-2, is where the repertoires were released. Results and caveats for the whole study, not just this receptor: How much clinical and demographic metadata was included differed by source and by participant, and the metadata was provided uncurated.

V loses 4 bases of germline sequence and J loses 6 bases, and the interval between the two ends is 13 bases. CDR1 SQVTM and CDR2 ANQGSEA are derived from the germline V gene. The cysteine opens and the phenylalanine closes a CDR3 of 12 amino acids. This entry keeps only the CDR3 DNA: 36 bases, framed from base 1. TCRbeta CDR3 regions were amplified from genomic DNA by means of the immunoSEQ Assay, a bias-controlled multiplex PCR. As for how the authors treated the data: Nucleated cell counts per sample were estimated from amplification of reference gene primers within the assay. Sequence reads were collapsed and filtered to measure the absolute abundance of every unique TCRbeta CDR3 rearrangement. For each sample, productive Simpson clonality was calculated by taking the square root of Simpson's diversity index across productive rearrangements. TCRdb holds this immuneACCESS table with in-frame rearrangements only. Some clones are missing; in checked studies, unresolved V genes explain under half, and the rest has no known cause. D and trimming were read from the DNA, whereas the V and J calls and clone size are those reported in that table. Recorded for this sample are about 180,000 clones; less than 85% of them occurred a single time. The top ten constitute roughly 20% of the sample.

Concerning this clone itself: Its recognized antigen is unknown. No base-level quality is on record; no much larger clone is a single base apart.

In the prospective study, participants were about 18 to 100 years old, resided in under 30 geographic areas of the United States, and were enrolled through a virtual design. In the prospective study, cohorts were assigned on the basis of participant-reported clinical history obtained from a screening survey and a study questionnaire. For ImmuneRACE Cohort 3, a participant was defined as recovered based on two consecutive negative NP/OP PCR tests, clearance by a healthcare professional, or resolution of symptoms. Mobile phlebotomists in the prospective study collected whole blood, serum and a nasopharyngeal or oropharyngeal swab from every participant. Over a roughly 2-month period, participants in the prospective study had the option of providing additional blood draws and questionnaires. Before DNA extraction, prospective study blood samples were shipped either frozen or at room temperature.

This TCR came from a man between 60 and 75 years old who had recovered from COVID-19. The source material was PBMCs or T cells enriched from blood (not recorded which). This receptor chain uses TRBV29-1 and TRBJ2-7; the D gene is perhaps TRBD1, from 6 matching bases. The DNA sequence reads TGCAGCGTTGGGTCAGGGGTGGCCGAGCAGTACTTC. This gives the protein CSVGSGVAEQYF.